Here is one TCR beta chain with its context. Its recognized antigen is unknown. No per-base quality is available; no much larger clone lies one base away. This specimen belongs to a study of blood T cell repertoires in COVID-19 (dated by TCRdb to the early 2020s). Context from the whole study: The collaborator samples originated in the United States, Italy and Spain and spanned the acute and convalescent phases of COVID-19. Deeply sampled blood TCRbeta repertoires from subjects exposed to, actively infected with, or recovered from COVID-19 were included in the dataset. A freely available public database, intended as a resource for researchers studying the immune response to SARS-CoV-2, is where the repertoires were released. The samples were drawn from the first 160 participants of the ongoing ImmuneRACE study and from more than 1,000 subjects provided by 6 global collaborators. The material from the prospective study consisted of cDNA or gDNA derived from T cells, B-cell-depleted T cells, or PBMCs. The sample metadata nearly always contained a de-identified subject ID, COVID-19 status, age in years and sex. Where available, HLA class I and class II types were obtained from metadata supplied by the sample provider rather than from assay-based typing. What the study reported, not specific to this receptor: Clinical and demographic metadata were provided uncurated, with the amount varying by source and participant.

Spanning cysteine to phenylalanine, the CDR3 consists of 15 amino acids. The read is trimmed to its CDR3 DNA, 45 bases read in frame from base 1. Trimming at the junction amounts to 3 bases on V and 0 bases on J, and the germline ends lie 12 bases apart. CDR1 and CDR2 (SGDLS, YYNGEE) derive from the germline V gene. The immunoSEQ Assay, a bias-controlled multiplex PCR, was used to amplify TCRbeta CDR3 regions from genomic DNA. On the authors' methods: The number of nucleated cells in each sample was estimated by amplification of reference gene primers within the assay. To quantify the absolute abundance of each unique TCRbeta CDR3 rearrangement, sequence reads were collapsed and filtered. For each sample, productive Simpson clonality was calculated by taking the square root of Simpson's diversity index across productive rearrangements. Sourced from immuneACCESS, this table was stored by TCRdb with only in-frame sequences that have V and J called. A share of the clones is absent; for the studies checked, an unresolved V gene accounts for under half, and the remainder has no known explanation. V, J and clone size are those of that table, while D and trimming were read from the DNA. This sample holds 73,000 or so clones; 91% were observed only once. The ten most abundant clones make up under 15% of the sample.

Collaborating institutions collected whole blood in K2EDTA tubes following their own protocols. Collaborator samples were shipped for TCRbeta analysis as frozen whole blood, isolated PBMCs, or DNA extracted from either sample type. The source is a human donor with active COVID-19. The donor label of this sample is uncertain. The sample was peripheral blood. The chain is assembled from TRBV9 and TRBJ1-1; D gene: possibly TRBD1, on 5 matching bases. In nucleotides, the sequence is TGTGCCAGCAGCGCCCAGGGTAGGATGAACACTGAAGCTTTCTTT. Its coded protein is CASSAQGRMNTEAFF.